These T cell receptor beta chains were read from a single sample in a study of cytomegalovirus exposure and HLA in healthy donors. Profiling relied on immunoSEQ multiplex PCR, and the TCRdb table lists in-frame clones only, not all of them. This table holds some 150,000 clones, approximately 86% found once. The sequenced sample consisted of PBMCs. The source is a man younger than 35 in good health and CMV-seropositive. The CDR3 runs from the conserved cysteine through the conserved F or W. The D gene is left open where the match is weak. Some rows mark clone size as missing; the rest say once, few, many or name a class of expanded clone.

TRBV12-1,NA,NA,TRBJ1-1,TGTGCCAGCAGCTTTGTTCTCCGGTTTCGCGGTTCAATGAACACTGAAGCTTTCTTT,CASSFVLRFRGSMNTEAFF
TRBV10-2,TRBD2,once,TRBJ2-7,TGCGCCAGCAGTGAGTGGGCCAGCGGGGCCTACGAGCAGTACTTC,CASSEWASGAYEQYF
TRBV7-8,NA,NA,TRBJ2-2,TGTGCCAGCAGCCTTACAGACACCGGGGAGCTGTTTTTT,CASSLTDTGELFF
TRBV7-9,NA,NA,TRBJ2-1,TGTGCCAGCAGCTTATCATCTAGTAGTGAGCAGTTCTTC,CASSLSSSSEQFF
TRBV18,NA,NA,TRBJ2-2,TGTGCCAGCTCAATTGGACACGCGCCGGTTTTTTTT,CASSIGHAPVFF
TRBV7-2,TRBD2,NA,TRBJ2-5,TGTGCCAGCAGCTTAGGTAGCGGGGTTGCGGCCCAGTACTTC,CASSLGSGVAAQYF
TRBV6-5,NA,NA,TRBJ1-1,TGTGCCAGCCAAAAGTGGGTACAGGGAAGCACTGAAGCTTTCTTT,CASQKWVQGSTEAFF
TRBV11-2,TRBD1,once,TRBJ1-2,TGTGCCAGCAGCTCGGACAGGGGGCTAAACTATGGCTACACCTTC,CASSSDRGLNYGYTF
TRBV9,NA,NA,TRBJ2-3,TGTGCCAGCAGCGTAGATGGGGCCGCAGATACGCAGTATTTT,CASSVDGAADTQYF
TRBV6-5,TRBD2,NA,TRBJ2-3,TGTGCCAGCAGTTACCGACTAGCGGGGGGAACAGATACGCAGTATTTT,CASSYRLAGGTDTQYF
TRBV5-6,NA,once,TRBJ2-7,TGTGCCAGCAGCCCCGGGGTCCCCTCCTACGAGCAGTACTTC,CASSPGVPSYEQYF
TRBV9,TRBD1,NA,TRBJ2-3,TGTGCCAGCAGCGTAGTTTGGGCAGGGGGAGATACGCAGTATTTT,CASSVVWAGGDTQYF
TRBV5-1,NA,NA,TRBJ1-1,TGCGCCAGCAGCTTGACTCTATTATCTGAAGCTTTCTTT,CASSLTLLSEAFF
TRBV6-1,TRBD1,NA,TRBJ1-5,TGTGCCAGCAGACCAGGGGGCGGTCAGCCCCAGCATTTT,CASRPGGGQPQHF
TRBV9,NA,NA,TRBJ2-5,TGTGCCAGCAGCCCTGGGTGGACAGAGCAAGAGACCCAGTACTTC,CASSPGWTEQETQYF
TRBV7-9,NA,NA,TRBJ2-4,TGTGCCAGCAGCTCGACAGGGCGGGGGGACATTCAGTACTTC,CASSSTGRGDIQYF
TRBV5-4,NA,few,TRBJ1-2,TGTGCCAGCAGCTTGGCTTTCGCAGCTAACTATGGCTACACCTTC,CASSLAFAANYGYTF
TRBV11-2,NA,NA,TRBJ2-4,TGTGCCAGCAGCTCGGGTAGCATTCAGTACTTC,CASSSGSIQYF
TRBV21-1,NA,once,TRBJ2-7,TGTGCCAGCAGCAAAGGGACCGCGGGGCCCTCCTACGAGCAGTACTTC,CASSKGTAGPSYEQYF
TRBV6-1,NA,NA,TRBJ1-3,TGTGCCAGCAGTGACGGTGACGGGTCCTCTGGAAACACCATATATTTT,CASSDGDGSSGNTIYF
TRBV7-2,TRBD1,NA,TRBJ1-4,TGTGCCAGCAGCTTAGACAGGGGGCTCGGGGAAAAACTGTTTTTT,CASSLDRGLGEKLFF
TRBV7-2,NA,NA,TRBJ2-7,TGTGCCAGCAGCTTAGAGAGGTCCTACGAGCAGTACTTC,CASSLERSYEQYF
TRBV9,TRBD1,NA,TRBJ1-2,TGTGCCAGCAAAAGAGGGACAGGATTCGGCTACACCTTC,CASKRGTGFGYTF
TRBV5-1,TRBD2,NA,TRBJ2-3,TGCGCCAGCAGCCCGGGACTAGCGGTTGATACGCAGTATTTT,CASSPGLAVDTQYF
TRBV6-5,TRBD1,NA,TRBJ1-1,TGTGCCAGCAGTTTAGGACAGGGGGCCACTGAAGCTTTCTTT,CASSLGQGATEAFF
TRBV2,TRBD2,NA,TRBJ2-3,TGTGCCAGCAGTGAAAAGGCTAGCGGGGGGTCCACAGATACGCAGTATTTT,CASSEKASGGSTDTQYF
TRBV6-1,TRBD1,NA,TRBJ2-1,TGTGCCAGCAGCCAGGGGGCTGGGGAGCAGTTCTTC,CASSQGAGEQFF
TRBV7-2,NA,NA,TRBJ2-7,TGTGCCAGCAGCCCCGCCGGGGTTCCTAGCTCCTACGAGCAGTACTTC,CASSPAGVPSSYEQYF
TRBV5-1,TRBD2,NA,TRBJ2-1,TGCGCCAGCAGCTTGGCGCTAGCGGGAGCCGGCTCCTACAATGAGCAGTTCTTC,CASSLALAGAGSYNEQFF
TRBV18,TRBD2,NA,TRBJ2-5,TGTGCCAGCTCACCACCGGGACTAGCGGGGGTGGTAGAGACCCAGTACTTC,CASSPPGLAGVVETQYF
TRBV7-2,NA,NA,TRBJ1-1,TGTGCCAGCAGGCGCAAGGGAGGGCACACTGAAGCTTTCTTT,CASRRKGGHTEAFF
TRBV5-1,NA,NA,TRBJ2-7,TGCGCCAGCACGGCCGGACAGACCTACGAGCAGTACTTC,CASTAGQTYEQYF
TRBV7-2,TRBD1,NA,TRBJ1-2,TGTGCCAGCAGCCCCAGGGGGAGCGGCTACACCTTC,CASSPRGSGYTF
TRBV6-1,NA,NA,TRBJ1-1,TGTGCCAGCAGCCGCAGGGTGGGGTACACTGAAGCTTTCTTT,CASSRRVGYTEAFF
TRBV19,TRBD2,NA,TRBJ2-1,TGTGCCAGTAGTACGCTAGCGGGAGGGGTATGGGAGCAGTTCTTC,CASSTLAGGVWEQFF
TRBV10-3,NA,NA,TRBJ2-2,TGTGCCATCAGTGAGTCCCCGACTACGAACACCGGGGAGCTGTTTTTT,CAISESPTTNTGELFF
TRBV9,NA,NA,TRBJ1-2,TGTGCCAGCAGCGATACAAGCACAGGGCGGAATGGCTACACCTTC,CASSDTSTGRNGYTF
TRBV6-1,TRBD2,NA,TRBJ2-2,TGTGCCAGCACCGGGACTAGCGGGATCTTTGGGGAGCTGTTTTTT,CASTGTSGIFGELFF
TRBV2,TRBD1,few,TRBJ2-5,TGTGCCAGCAGCAGAACAGGGGGCAGGGAGACCCAGTACTTC,CASSRTGGRETQYF
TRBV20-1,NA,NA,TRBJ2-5,TGCAGTGCTATGCAGGTAGAGACCCAGTACTTC,CSAMQVETQYF
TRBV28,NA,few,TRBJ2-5,TGTGCCAGCAGCATCGGAGGTGAAGAGACCCAGTACTTC,CASSIGGEETQYF
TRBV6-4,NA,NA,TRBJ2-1,TGTGCCAGCAGTGACTCGCTGAGAAACTCCTACAATGAGCAGTTCTTC,CASSDSLRNSYNEQFF
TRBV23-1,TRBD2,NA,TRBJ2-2,TGCGCCGGCCCCCCGAAAAGGGCGGGAGTAACCGGGGAGCTGTTTTTT,CAGPPKRAGVTGELFF
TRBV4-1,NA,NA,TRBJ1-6,TGCGCCAGCAGCCAAGTGGACTTGTCTTCACCCCTCCACTTT,CASSQVDLSSPLHF
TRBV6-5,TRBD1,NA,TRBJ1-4,TGTGCCAGCAGTCCCGGGGGGACAGGGCGCGAAAAACTGTTTTTT,CASSPGGTGREKLFF
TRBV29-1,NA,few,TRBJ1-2,TGCAGCGTGATGGACAGTGACTATGGCTACACCTTC,CSVMDSDYGYTF
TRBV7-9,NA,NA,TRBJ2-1,TGTGCCAGCAGCTTAGTGGTAGGAGCCCCTAGCAATGAGCAGTTCTTC,CASSLVVGAPSNEQFF
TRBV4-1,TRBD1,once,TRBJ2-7,TGCGCCAGCAGCCGGTCGGGACAGGGGTATGATGAGCAGTACTTC,CASSRSGQGYDEQYF
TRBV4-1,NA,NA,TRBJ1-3,TGCGCCAGCAGCGGGAGGTTCTCCATCCTCTCTGGAAACACCATATATTTT,CASSGRFSILSGNTIYF
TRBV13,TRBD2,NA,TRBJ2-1,TGTGCCAGCAGCGCTCCGACTAGCGGAGGGGGGGCTGAGCAGTTCTTC,CASSAPTSGGGAEQFF
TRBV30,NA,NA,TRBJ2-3,TGTGCCTGGACCCCCCGGGGTTCGTCCGGTACGCAGTATTTT,CAWTPRGSSGTQYF
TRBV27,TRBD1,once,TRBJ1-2,TGTGCCAGCAGTTTCTCGGACAGGGAGGCAGGAGGCTACACCTTC,CASSFSDREAGGYTF
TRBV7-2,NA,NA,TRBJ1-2,TGTGCCAGCAGCTTAGCCCTGACAGCTAACTATGGCTACACCTTC,CASSLALTANYGYTF
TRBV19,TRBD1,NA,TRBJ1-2,TGTGCCAGTAGTAAGACAGGGGACTATGGCTACACCTTC,CASSKTGDYGYTF
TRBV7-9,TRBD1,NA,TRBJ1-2,TGTGCCAGCAGCTTCGGGACAGCCGACTATGGCTACACCTTC,CASSFGTADYGYTF
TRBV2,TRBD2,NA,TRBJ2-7,TGTGCCAGCCGACTAGCGGGAGGCTCCTACGAGCAGTACTTC,CASRLAGGSYEQYF